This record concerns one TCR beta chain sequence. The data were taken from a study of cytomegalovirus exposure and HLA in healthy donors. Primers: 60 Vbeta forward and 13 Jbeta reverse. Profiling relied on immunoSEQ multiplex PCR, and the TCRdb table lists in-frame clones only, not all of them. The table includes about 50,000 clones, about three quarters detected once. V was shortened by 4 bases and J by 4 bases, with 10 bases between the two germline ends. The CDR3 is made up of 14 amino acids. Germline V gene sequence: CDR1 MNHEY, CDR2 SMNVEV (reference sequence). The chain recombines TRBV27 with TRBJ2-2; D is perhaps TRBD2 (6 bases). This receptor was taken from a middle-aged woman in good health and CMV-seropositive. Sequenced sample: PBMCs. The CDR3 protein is CASSWGGATGELFF. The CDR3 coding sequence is TGTGCCAGCAGTTGGGGCGGGGCCACCGGGGAGCTGTTTTTT.